These T cell receptor beta chains were read from a single sample in a study of CD8+CD57+ T cells in acquired aplastic anemia. TCRdb passed the reads through MiXCR, listing each CDR3 protein once. The sample carries about 190,000 distinct CDR3 sequences, approximately 52% recorded once. Source material: sorted CD4+, CD8+, or CD8+CD57+ T cells (not recorded which) from PBMCs. The receptors here all came from a human donor in good health, serving as a control. CDR3s include the opening cysteine and the closing phenylalanine or tryptophan. Fields, in order: clone size, V gene, J gene, D gene, CDR3 DNA, CDR3 protein. A D gene is named only where the DNA matches it firmly. Where a row states a size, it is once, few, many or the class of an expanded clone; other rows omit it.

clone_size: many
v_call: TRBV19
j_call: TRBJ1-1
d_call: NA
cdr3_nt: TGTGCCAGCCCCCCTCGAGGGGGGAGCACTGAAGCTTTCTTT
cdr3_aa: CASPPRGGSTEAFF

clone_size: NA
v_call: TRBV10-2
j_call: TRBJ2-7
d_call: NA
cdr3_nt: TGCGCCAGCAGTGGGGTGGGCAGCTACGAGCAGTACTTC
cdr3_aa: CASSGVGSYEQYF

clone_size: few
v_call: TRBV12-3/TRBV12-4
j_call: TRBJ1-2
d_call: NA
cdr3_nt: TGTGCCAGCACTCCCCAGGTGGGGGGGCGCGGCTACACCTTC
cdr3_aa: CASTPQVGGRGYTF

clone_size: NA
v_call: TRBV14
j_call: TRBJ1-4
d_call: NA
cdr3_nt: TGTGCCAGCAGCCAAGTTGACAGTCACTATGAAAAACTGTTTTTT
cdr3_aa: CASSQVDSHYEKLFF

clone_size: NA
v_call: TRBV10-3
j_call: TRBJ1-6
d_call: TRBD1
cdr3_nt: TGTGCCATCAGTGAGCCCGTCGCGGGACAGGGATTAGGTTCACCCCTCCGCTTT
cdr3_aa: CAISEPVAGQGLGSPLRF

clone_size: NA
v_call: TRBV19
j_call: TRBJ1-1
d_call: TRBD1
cdr3_nt: TGTGCCAGTAGTGCAAAGGGGGCGATGAACACTGAAGCTTTCTTT
cdr3_aa: CASSAKGAMNTEAFF

clone_size: NA
v_call: TRBV12-3/TRBV12-4
j_call: TRBJ1-6
d_call: NA
cdr3_nt: TGTGCCAGCAGTGGGCAGGCAGGCCTCCCACCCCTCCACTTT
cdr3_aa: CASSGQAGLPPLHF

clone_size: NA
v_call: TRBV15
j_call: TRBJ2-7
d_call: TRBD1
cdr3_nt: TGTGCCACCAGCAGGGACAGGGGGCGCGAGCAGTACTTC
cdr3_aa: CATSRDRGREQYF

clone_size: many
v_call: TRBV29-1
j_call: TRBJ1-1
d_call: NA
cdr3_nt: TGCAGCGCTCGGACGGGGAACACTGAAGCTTTCTTT
cdr3_aa: CSARTGNTEAFF

clone_size: NA
v_call: TRBV7-6
j_call: TRBJ2-7
d_call: NA
cdr3_nt: TGTGCCAGCAGCAAAGCCGGTGGCGAGCAGTACTTC
cdr3_aa: CASSKAGGEQYF

clone_size: many
v_call: TRBV5-1
j_call: TRBJ1-5
d_call: NA
cdr3_nt: TGCGCCAGCAGCCCATTGGGGGGGCAGGGTGGGTATCAGCCCCAGCATTTT
cdr3_aa: CASSPLGGQGGYQPQHF

clone_size: many
v_call: TRBV12-3/TRBV12-4
j_call: TRBJ1-1
d_call: NA
cdr3_nt: TGTGCCAGCAGCCAGGGACGCCTTATCGCTGAAGCTTTCTTT
cdr3_aa: CASSQGRLIAEAFF

clone_size: NA
v_call: TRBV18
j_call: TRBJ1-1
d_call: NA
cdr3_nt: TGTGCCAGCTCACCGACCGGGACAAATATGAACACTGAAGCTTTCTTT
cdr3_aa: CASSPTGTNMNTEAFF

clone_size: NA
v_call: TRBV15
j_call: TRBJ1-6
d_call: TRBD1
cdr3_nt: TGTGCCACCAGCACCGACTATCCAGGGGGGAATTCACCCCTCCACTTT
cdr3_aa: CATSTDYPGGNSPLHF

clone_size: NA
v_call: TRBV20-1
j_call: TRBJ2-7
d_call: NA
cdr3_nt: TGCAGTGCTAGAGGACACGGGACTTTTTCTTCCTCCTACGAGCAGTACTTC
cdr3_aa: CSARGHGTFSSSYEQYF